This T cell receptor beta chain originates from a study of T cell changes during pregnancy in multiple sclerosis. V shed 6 bases and J shed 8 bases, with 22 bases lying between them. From germline, CDR1 is MNHNS and CDR2 SASEGT. The CDR3 consists of 15 residues. Sequencing used immunoSEQ multiplex PCR; TCRdb keeps in-frame clones, though not all of them. The table lists approximately 28,000 clones, about 90% of them singletons. The sequence was obtained from a female donor in good health, enrolled as a control in a pregnancy study. Sequencing was performed on peripheral blood, taken in the first trimester of pregnancy. V is TRBV6-1 and J is TRBJ1-2; the D gene is possibly TRBD1 (6 bases). CDR3 sequence: CASSETPGTLDGYTF. CDR3 nucleotides: TGTGCCAGCAGCGAGACCCCCGGGACATTGGACGGCTACACCTTC.